The TCR beta chain under discussion was sequenced for a study of prognosis after radiotherapy for stage I lung cancer. Study as a whole: Oligometastatic NSCLC after surgical resection of the primary tumor was present in four or five patients, while newly diagnosed primary stage I lung tumors were present in roughly 14.

V was shortened by 6 bases and J by 4 bases, with 24 bases between the two germline ends. The germline V gene has CDR1 SNHLY and CDR2 FYNNEI. The CDR3 has 18 residues. Many counts were recorded for this clonotype. The genomic DNA TCR beta CDR3 region underwent two rounds of multiplex PCR. Primers specific to each TRBV and TRBJ gene drove first-round PCR. There were universal primers used in the second PCR round. TCRdb called the multiplex PCR reads again in MiXCR, with one record for every CDR3 protein. The data contain more than 15,000 distinct CDR3 sequences, more than 15% of them seen just once; the ten biggest clones take up around 40%.

J is TRBJ2-2 and V is TRBV2; D remains ambiguous. The sequence came from a donor over 45 with non-small cell lung cancer. Material: PBMCs, obtained before or after stereotactic body radiation therapy (not recorded which). CDR3 sequence (DNA): TGTGCCAGCAGGGCGATTTTTAGGGATCGTCAAGGCACCGGGGAGCTGTTTTTT. It specifies CASRAIFRDRQGTGELFF.